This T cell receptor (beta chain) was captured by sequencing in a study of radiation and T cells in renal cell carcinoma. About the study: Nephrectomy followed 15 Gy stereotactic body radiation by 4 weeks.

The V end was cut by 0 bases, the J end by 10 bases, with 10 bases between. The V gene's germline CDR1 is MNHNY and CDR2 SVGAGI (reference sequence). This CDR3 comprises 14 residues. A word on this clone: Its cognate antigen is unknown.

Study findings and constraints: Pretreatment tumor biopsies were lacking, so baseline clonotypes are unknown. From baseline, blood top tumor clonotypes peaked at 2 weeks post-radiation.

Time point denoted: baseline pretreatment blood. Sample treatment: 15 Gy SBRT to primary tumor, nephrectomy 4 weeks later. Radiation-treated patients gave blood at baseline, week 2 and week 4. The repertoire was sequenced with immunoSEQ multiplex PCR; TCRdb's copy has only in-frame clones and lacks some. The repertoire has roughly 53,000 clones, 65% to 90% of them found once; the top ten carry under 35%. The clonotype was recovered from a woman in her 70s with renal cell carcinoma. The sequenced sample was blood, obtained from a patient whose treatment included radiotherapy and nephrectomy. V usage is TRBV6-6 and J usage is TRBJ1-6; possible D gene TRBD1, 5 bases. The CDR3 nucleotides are TGTGCCAGCAGTTACTCAGGGGAAGGATCACCCCTCCACTTT. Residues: CASSYSGEGSPLHF.